A single T cell receptor beta chain is shown here with its context. Researchers prepared the TCRbeta library using unique molecular identifiers, the study reports. TCRdb reprocessed the PCR reads via MiXCR and lists one record per CDR3 protein. Of about 78,000 distinct CDR3 sequences in the sample, roughly 15% were seen once. The sample comes from a study of T-cell reconstitution after alpha-beta-depleted transplantation in children. This sample comprised PBMCs, mostly from graft donor cells, obtained 180 days after TCRalphabeta/CD19-depleted stem cell transplant. This clonotype was sampled from a male patient aged 2-15 years who had a stem cell transplant for acute lymphoblastic leukemia, so the T cells may come from the graft donor.

This chain's CDR3 is CSARDRIGLAGPNGQYF. DNA for the CDR3: TGCAGTGCTAGAGATCGGATAGGACTAGCGGGGCCCAACGGGCAGTACTTC. The rearrangement links TRBV20-1 to TRBJ2-7; 12 bases are a match to TRBD2. CDR1 DFQATT and CDR2 SNEGSKA come from the germline V gene (reference sequence). V dropped 0 bases and J dropped 9; count of bases not matched to a gene: 15. The CDR3 is made up of 17 amino acids.